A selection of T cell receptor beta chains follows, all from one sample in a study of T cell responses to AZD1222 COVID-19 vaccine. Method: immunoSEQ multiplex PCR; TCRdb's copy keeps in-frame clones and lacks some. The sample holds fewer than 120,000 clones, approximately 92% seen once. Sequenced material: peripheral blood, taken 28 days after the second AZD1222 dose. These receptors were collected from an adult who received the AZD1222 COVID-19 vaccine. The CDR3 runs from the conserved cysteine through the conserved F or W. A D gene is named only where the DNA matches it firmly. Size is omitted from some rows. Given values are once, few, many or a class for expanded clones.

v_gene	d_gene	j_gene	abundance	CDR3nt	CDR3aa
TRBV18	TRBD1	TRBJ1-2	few	TGTGCCAGCTCACCACCCGGACAGGGGGCCTATGGCTACACCTTC	CASSPPGQGAYGYTF
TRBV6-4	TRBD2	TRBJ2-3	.	TGTGCCAGCAGTGGGACTAGCGGGGGGAGCACAGATACGCAGTATTTT	CASSGTSGGSTDTQYF
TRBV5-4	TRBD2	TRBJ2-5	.	TGTGCCAGCAGCTCGGCTAGCGGGGGGTCACGAGAGACCCAGTACTTC	CASSSASGGSRETQYF
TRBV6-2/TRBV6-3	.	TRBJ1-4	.	TGTGCCAGCAGTCAGACGGGACTGTTCCTTGAAAAACTGTTTTTT	CASSQTGLFLEKLFF
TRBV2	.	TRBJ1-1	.	TGTGCCAGCAGTGAAGAGGGCCCCGGGGCTTTCTTT	CASSEEGPGAFF
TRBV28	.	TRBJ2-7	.	TGTGCCAGCAGTCCCCCGGGGTCCCTGTACGAGCAGTACTTC	CASSPPGSLYEQYF
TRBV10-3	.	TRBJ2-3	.	TGTGCCATCAGTGAGAAAGCCCGACCCGGCGCCGATACGCAGTATTTT	CAISEKARPGADTQYF
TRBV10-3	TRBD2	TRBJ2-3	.	TGTGCCATCAGTGGGCGCGCCGGGGGGGCCTCGGGCACAGATACGCAGTATTTT	CAISGRAGGASGTDTQYF
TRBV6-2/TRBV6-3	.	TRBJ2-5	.	TGTGCCAGCAGTTACGGAGTCCAGGGCCAAGAGACCCAGTACTTC	CASSYGVQGQETQYF
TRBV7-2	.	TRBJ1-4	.	TGTGCCAGCAGCTTATTTGCAGTGAATGAAAAACTGTTTTTT	CASSLFAVNEKLFF
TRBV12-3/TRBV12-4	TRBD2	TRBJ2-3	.	TGTGCCAGCGGGGGGGGAGGAGATACGCAGTATTTT	CASGGGGDTQYF
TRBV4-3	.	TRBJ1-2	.	TGCGCCAGCAGCCAAGCTACAGGGAACTATGGCTACACCTTC	CASSQATGNYGYTF
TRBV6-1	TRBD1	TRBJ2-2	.	TGTGCCAGCAGTGGCCTGGGACAGGGACCGAACACCGGGGAGCTGTTTTTT	CASSGLGQGPNTGELFF
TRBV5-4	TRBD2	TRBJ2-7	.	TGTGCCAGCAGCCCAACCGGGACTAGCGGATACGAGCAGTACTTC	CASSPTGTSGYEQYF
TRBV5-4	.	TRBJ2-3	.	TGTGCCAGCAGCTTGGAAGTCTCCACAGATACGCAGTATTTT	CASSLEVSTDTQYF
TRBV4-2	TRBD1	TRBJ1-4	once	TGTGCCAGCAGCCAACGAACCGGGACAGGCGGGGAAAAACTGTTTTTT	CASSQRTGTGGEKLFF
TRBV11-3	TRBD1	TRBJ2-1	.	TGTGCCAGCAGCCCCGGACAGGGGTTCCTCTCCTACAATGAGCAGTTCTTC	CASSPGQGFLSYNEQFF
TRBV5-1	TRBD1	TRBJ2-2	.	TGCGCCAGCAGCTTGTGGGGACAGTCGAACACCGGGGAGCTGTTTTTT	CASSLWGQSNTGELFF
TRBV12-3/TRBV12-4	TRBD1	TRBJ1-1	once	TGTGCCAGCAGCGCCGGGACAGGGTTTGAAGCTTTCTTT	CASSAGTGFEAFF
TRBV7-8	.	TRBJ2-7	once	TGTGCCAGCAGCGCCGCAGGGCCACAGTACTTC	CASSAAGPQYF
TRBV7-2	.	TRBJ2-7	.	TGTGCCAGCAGCACCCAGGGGGGCCCTTTTGAGCAGTACTTC	CASSTQGGPFEQYF
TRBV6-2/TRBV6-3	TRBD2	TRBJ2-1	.	TGTGCCAGCAGTTGGATAGCGGGGGGGCAGAGTGAGCAGTTCTTC	CASSWIAGGQSEQFF
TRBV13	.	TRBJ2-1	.	TGTGCCAGCAGCCAACCGGGGCCGGCGGATGAGCAGTTCTTC	CASSQPGPADEQFF
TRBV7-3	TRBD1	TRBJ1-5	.	TGTGCCAGCTCCCCCCGCGTAGGGGGCGAGAGCAATCAGCCCCAGCATTTT	CASSPRVGGESNQPQHF
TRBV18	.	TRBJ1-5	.	TGTGCCAGCTCAGGAGGCCGGGGGATCAATCAGCCCCAGCATTTT	CASSGGRGINQPQHF
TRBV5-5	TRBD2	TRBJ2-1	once	TGTGCCAGCAGTTTAGATGGGACTAGCGGGGACAATGAGCAGTTCTTC	CASSLDGTSGDNEQFF
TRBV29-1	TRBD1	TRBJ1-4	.	TGCAGCGTTCAGGGGGCAGCGAATGAAAAACTGTTTTTT	CSVQGAANEKLFF
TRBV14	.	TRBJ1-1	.	TGTGCCAGCAGCCTAAAAAAGGGGGTGCACACTGAAGCTTTCTTT	CASSLKKGVHTEAFF
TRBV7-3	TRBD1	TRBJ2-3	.	TGTGCCAGCAGCCCCCGAAGGACAGGGGCTAGCACAGATACGCAGTATTTT	CASSPRRTGASTDTQYF
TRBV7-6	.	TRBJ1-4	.	TGTGCCAGCAGCTTAACAGATGCAACTAATGAAAAACTGTTTTTT	CASSLTDATNEKLFF
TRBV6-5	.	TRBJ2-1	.	TGTGCCAGCAGTTACTCGATGGCTAGGAGCGGAAATGAGCAGTTCTTC	CASSYSMARSGNEQFF
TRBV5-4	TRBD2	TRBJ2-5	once	TGTGCCAGCAGCCCACTAGCGAACCAAGAGACCCAGTACTTC	CASSPLANQETQYF
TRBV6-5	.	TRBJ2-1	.	TGTGCCAGCAGTTACAGCGGTGAGCAGTTCTTC	CASSYSGEQFF
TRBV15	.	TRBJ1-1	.	TGTGCCACCAGAGAAGTGATAGGGGCCACTGAAGCTTTCTTT	CATREVIGATEAFF
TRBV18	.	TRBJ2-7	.	TGTGCCAGCTCACCCAGCACGTCGGTCGCCTACGAGCAGTACTTC	CASSPSTSVAYEQYF